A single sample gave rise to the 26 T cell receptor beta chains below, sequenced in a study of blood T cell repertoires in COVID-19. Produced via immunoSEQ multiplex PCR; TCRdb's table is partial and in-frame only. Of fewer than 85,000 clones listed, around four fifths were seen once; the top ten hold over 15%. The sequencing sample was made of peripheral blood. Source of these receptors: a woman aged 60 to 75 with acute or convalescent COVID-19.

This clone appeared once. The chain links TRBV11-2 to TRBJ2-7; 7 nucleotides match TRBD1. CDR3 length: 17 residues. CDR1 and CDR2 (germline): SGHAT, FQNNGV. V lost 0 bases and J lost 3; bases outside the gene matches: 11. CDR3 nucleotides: TGTGCCAGCAGCTTAGAAGGGGGCAGACCAGCAGACTACGAGCAGTACTTC. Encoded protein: CASSLEGGRPADYEQYF.

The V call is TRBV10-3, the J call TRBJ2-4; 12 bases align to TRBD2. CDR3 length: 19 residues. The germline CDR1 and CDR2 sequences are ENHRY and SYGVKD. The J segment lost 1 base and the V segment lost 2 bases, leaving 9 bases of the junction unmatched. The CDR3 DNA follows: TGTGCCATCAGTGAGGTCGCTAGCGGGGGGGGTTCGGCCAAAAACATTCAGTACTTC. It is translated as CAISEVASGGGSAKNIQYF.

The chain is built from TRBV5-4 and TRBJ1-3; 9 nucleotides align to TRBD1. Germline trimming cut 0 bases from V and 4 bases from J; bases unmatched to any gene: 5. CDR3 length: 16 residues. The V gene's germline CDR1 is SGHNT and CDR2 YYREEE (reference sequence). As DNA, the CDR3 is TGTGCCAGCAGCTTGGGAGGACAGGGGATCGGAAACACCATATATTTT. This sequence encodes CASSLGGQGIGNTIYF.

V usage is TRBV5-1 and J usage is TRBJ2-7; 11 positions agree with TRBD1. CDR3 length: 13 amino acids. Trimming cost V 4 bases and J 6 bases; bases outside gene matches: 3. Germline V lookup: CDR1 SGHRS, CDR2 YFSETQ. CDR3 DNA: TGCGCCAGCAGCCCCGGGACAGGGGGCGAGCAGTACTTC. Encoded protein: CASSPGTGGEQYF. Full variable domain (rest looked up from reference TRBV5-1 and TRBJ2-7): KAGVTQTPRYLIKTRGQQVTLSCSPISGHRSVSWYQQTPGQGLQFLFEYFSETQRNKGNFPGRFSGRQFSNSRSEMNVSTLELGDSALYLCASSPGTGGEQYFGPGTRLTVT.

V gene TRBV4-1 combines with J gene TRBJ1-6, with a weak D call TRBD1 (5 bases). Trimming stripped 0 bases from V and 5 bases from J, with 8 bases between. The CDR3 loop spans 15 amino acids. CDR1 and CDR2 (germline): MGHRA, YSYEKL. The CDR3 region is CASSQESRDNSPLHF. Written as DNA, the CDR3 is TGCGCCAGCAGCCAAGAGAGCAGGGATAATTCACCCCTCCACTTT.

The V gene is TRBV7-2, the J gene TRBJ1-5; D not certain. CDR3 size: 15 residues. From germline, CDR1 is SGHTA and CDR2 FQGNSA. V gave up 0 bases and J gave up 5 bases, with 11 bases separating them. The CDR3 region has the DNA TGTGCCAGCAGCTTAGCGCGCTCGGTGGATCAGCCCCAGCATTTT. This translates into CASSLARSVDQPQHF.

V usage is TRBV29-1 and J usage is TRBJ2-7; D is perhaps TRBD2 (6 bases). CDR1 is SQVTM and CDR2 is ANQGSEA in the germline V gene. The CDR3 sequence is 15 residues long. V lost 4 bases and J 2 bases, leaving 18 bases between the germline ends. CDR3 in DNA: TGCAGCGTTGTCGGCATTGGAGGCGGGGCCTACGAGCAGTACTTC. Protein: CSVVGIGGGAYEQYF.

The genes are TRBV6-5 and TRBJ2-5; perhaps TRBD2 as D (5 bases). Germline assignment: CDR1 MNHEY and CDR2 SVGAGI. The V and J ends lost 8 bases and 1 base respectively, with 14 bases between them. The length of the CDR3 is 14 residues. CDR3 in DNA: TGTGCCAGCCGGTTCAGTCTAGCCCAAGAGACCCAGTACTTC. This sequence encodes CASRFSLAQETQYF.

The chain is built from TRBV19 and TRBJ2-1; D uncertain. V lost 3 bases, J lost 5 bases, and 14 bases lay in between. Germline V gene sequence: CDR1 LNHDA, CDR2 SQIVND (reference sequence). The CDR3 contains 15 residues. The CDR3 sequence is CASSMRSFENNEQFF. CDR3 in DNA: TGTGCCAGTAGTATGCGTTCGTTCGAAAACAATGAGCAGTTCTTC.

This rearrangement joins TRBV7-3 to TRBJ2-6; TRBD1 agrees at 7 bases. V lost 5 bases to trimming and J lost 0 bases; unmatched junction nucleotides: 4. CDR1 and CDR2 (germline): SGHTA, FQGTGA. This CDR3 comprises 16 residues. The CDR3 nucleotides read TGTGCCAGCAGCCGGGACAGCTTCTCTGGGGCCAACGTCCTGACTTTC. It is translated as CASSRDSFSGANVLTF.

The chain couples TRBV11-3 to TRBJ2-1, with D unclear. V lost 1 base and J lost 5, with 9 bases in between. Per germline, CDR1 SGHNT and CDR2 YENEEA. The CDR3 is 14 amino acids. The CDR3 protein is CASSLGRVNNEQFF. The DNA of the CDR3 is TGTGCCAGCAGCTTAGGTCGGGTGAACAATGAGCAGTTCTTC.

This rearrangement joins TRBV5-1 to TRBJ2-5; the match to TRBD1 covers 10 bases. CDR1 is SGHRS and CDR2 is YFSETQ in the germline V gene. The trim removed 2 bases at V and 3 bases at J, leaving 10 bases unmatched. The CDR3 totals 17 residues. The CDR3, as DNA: TGCGCCAGCAGCTTATTGACAGGGGGCCGGGGAAAAGAGACCCAGTACTTC. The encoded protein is CASSLLTGGRGKETQYF.

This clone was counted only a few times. The DNA of the CDR3 is TGTGCCACCAGATGGGGGGAAGGGTTTCGGTCACCCCTCCACTTT. Translation: CATRWGEGFRSPLHF. The chain employs TRBV6-5 and TRBJ1-6, with a tentative D call TRBD1 (5 bases). Germline lookup yields CDR1 MNHEY and CDR2 SVGAGI. V shed 10 bases and J shed 10 bases, with 23 bases lying between them. This CDR3 comprises 15 residues.

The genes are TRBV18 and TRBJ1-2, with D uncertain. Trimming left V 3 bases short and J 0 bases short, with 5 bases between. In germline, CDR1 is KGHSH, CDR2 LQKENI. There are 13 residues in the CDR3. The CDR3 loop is CASSPAANYGYTF. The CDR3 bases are TGTGCCAGCTCACCGGCAGCTAACTATGGCTACACCTTC.

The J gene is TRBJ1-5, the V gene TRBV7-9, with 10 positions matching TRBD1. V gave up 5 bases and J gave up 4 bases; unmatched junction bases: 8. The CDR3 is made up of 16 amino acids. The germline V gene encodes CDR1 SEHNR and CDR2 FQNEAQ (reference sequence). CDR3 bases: TGTGCCAGCAGCCCGGGACAGGGGAGGGAGAATCAGCCCCAGCATTTT. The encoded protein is CASSPGQGRENQPQHF.

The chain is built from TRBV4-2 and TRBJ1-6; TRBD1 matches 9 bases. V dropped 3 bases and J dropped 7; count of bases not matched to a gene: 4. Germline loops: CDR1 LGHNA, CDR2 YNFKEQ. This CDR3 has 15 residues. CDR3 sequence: CASSQDRGENSPLHF. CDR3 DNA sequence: TGTGCCAGCAGCCAGGACAGGGGTGAGAATTCACCCCTCCACTTT.

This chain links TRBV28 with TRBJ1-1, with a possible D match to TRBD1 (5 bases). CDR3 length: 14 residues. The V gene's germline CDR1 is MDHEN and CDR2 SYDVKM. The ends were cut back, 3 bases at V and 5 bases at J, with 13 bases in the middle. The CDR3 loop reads CASSLQGLRTEAFF. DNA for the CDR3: TGTGCCAGCAGTTTGCAGGGATTGAGAACTGAAGCTTTCTTT.

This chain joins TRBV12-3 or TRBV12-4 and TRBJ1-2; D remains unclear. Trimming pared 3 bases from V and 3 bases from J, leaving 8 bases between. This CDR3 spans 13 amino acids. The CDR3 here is CASSLPRYYGYTF. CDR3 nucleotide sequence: TGTGCCAGCAGTTTGCCCAGGTACTATGGCTACACCTTC.

The CDR3 nucleotides read TGTGCCAGCAGCCAGGGGGGAGGGTTCACTGAAGCTTTCTTT. This codes for CASSQGGGFTEAFF. This rearrangement joins TRBV3-1 (or the pseudogene TRBV3-2) to TRBJ1-1, with a possible D match to TRBD1 (5 bases). V dropped 3 bases and J dropped 4 bases, with 12 bases sitting between them. The length of the CDR3 is 14 residues. Germline V gene lookup returns CDR1 LGHDT and CDR2 YNNKEL (reference sequence).

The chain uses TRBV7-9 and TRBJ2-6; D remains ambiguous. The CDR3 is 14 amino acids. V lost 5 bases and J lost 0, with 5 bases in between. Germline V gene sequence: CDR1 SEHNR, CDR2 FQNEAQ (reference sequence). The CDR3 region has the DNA TGTGCCAGCAGCCTATTCTCTGGGGCCAACGTCCTGACTTTC. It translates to CASSLFSGANVLTF.

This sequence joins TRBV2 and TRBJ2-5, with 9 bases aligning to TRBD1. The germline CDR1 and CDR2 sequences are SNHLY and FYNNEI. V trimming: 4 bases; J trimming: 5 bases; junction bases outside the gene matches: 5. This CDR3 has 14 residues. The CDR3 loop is CASSAGGQGETQYF. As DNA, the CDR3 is TGTGCCAGCAGTGCGGGGGGACAGGGCGAGACCCAGTACTTC.

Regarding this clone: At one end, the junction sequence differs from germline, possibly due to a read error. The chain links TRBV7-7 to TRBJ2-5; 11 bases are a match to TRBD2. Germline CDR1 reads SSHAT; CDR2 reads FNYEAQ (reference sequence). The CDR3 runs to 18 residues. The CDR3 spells CASSLVLAGGVSGETQYF. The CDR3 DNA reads TGTGCTAGCAGCTTAGTCCTAGCGGGAGGAGTTTCCGGTGAGACCCAGTACTTC. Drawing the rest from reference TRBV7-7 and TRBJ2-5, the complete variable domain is GAGVSQSPRYKVTKRGQDVTLRCDPISSHATLYWYQQALGQGPEFLTYFNYEAQPDKSGLPSDRFSAERPEGSISTLTIQRTEQRDSAMYRCASSLVLAGGVSGETQYFGPGTRLLVL.

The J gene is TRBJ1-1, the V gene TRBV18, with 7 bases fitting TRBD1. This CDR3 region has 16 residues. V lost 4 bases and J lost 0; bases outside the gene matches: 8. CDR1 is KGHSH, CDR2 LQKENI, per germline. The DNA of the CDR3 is TGTGCCAGCTCACAAAAACAGGGGACCATGAACACTGAAGCTTTCTTT. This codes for CASSQKQGTMNTEAFF.

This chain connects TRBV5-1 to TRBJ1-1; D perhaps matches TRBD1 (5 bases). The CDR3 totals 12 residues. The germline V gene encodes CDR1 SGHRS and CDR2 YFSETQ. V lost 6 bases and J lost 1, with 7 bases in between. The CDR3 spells CASKTGNTEAFF. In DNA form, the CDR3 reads TGCGCCAGCAAAACAGGGAACACTGAAGCTTTCTTT.

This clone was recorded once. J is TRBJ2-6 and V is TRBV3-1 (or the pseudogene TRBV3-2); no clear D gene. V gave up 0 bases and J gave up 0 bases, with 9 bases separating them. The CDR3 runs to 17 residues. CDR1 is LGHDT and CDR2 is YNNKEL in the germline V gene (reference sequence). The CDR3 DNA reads TGTGCCAGCAGCCAAGATCTAGAAAGCTCTGGGGCCAACGTCCTGACTTTC. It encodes CASSQDLESSGANVLTF.

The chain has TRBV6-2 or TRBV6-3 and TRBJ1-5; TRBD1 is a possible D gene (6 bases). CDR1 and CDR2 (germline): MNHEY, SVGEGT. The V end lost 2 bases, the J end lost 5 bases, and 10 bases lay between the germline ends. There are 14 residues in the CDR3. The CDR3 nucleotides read TGTGCCAGCAGTTACGGTCAGGGGTATCAGCCCCAGCATTTT. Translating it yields CASSYGQGYQPQHF.